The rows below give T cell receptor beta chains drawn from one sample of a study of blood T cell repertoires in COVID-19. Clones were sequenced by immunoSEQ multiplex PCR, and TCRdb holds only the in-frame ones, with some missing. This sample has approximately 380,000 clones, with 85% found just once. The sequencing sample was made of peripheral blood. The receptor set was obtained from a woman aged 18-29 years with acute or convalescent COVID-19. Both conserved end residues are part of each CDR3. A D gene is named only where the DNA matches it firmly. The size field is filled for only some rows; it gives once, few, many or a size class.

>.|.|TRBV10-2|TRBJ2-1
CASSETQTSFQFF
TGCGCCAGCAGTGAAACCCAGACTAGTTTTCAGTTCTTC
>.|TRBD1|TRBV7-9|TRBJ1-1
CASSLGQGGEAFF
TGTGCCAGCAGCCTAGGACAGGGGGGTGAAGCTTTCTTT
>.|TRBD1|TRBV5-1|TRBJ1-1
CASSASGTGGTEAFF
TGCGCCAGCAGCGCCTCCGGGACAGGGGGCACTGAAGCTTTCTTT
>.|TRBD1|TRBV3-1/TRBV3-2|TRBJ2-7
CASSSGQGEQYF
TGTGCCAGCAGTTCCGGACAGGGCGAGCAGTACTTC
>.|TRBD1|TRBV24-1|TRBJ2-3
CATSDPGQGTDTQYF
TGTGCCACCAGTGATCCCGGACAGGGCACAGATACGCAGTATTTT
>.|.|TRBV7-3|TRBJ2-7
CASSRLGGASEQYF
TGTGCCAGCAGCCGGCTCGGGGGAGCCAGCGAGCAGTACTTC
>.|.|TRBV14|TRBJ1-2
CASREGPTYTF
TGTGCCAGCAGGGAGGGGCCCACCTACACCTTC
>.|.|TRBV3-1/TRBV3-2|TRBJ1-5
CASSQGHRNQPQHF
TGTGCCAGCAGCCAAGGACACCGCAATCAGCCCCAGCATTTT
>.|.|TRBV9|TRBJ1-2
CASSVGQPGGYTF
TGTGCCAGCAGCGTAGGCCAGCCGGGGGGCTACACCTTC
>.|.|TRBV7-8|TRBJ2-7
CASSLASAGSYEQYF
TGTGCCAGCAGCTTAGCCTCAGCGGGCTCCTACGAGCAGTACTTC
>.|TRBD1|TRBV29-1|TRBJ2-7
CSVGGKWTGFAYEQYF
TGCAGCGTTGGGGGAAAATGGACAGGGTTCGCCTACGAGCAGTACTTC
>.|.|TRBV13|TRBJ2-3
CASSSGDTQYF
TGTGCCAGCAGTTCCGGGGATACGCAGTATTTT
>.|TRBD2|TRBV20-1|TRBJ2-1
CSASVSGGTYNEQFF
TGCAGTGCTAGTGTTAGCGGGGGAACCTACAATGAGCAGTTCTTC
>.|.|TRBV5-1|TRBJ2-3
CASSLETGSGDTQYF
TGCGCCAGCAGCTTGGAGACAGGATCGGGAGATACGCAGTATTTT
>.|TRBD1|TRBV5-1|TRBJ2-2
CASTYGQAGELFF
TGCGCCAGCACCTATGGACAGGCCGGGGAGCTGTTTTTT
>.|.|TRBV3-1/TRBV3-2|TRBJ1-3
CASSHGGHSGNTIYF
TGTGCCAGCAGCCACGGCGGACACTCTGGAAACACCATATATTTT
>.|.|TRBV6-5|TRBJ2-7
CASGRLTSSYEQYF
TGTGCCAGCGGCCGGTTAACTAGCTCCTACGAGCAGTACTTC
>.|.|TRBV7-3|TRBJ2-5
CASSLTREETQYF
TGTGCCAGCAGCTTAACCAGGGAAGAGACCCAGTACTTC
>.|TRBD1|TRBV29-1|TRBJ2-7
CSARTGLGEQYF
TGCAGCGCAAGGACAGGGTTGGGTGAGCAGTACTTC
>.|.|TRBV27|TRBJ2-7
CASSLFRGSSYEQYF
TGTGCCAGCAGTTTATTCAGGGGTAGCTCCTACGAGCAGTACTTC
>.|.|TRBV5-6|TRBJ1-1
CASSLGGGTPTGGTEAFF
TGTGCCAGCAGCTTGGGCGGCGGCACACCAACCGGGGGGACTGAAGCTTTCTTT
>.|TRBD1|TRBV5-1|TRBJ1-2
CASSWQTGDGTYGYTF
TGCGCCAGCAGCTGGCAGACAGGGGACGGAACCTATGGCTACACCTTC
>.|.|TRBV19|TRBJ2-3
CASSIGTGYHTDTQYF
TGTGCCAGTAGTATAGGGACGGGATACCACACAGATACGCAGTATTTT
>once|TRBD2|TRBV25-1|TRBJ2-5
CASSMAGGETQYF
TGTGCCAGCAGTATGGCGGGAGGAGAGACCCAGTACTTC
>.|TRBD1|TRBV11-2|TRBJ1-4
CASSLGYGQAF
TGTGCCAGCAGCTTAGGTTACGGACAGGCATTT
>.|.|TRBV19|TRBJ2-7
CASRSQGNPSYEQYF
TGTGCCAGTAGGAGCCAGGGTAATCCCTCCTACGAGCAGTACTTC
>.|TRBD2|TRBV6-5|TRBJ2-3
CASSYFGTTTDTQYF
TGTGCCAGCAGTTACTTTGGGACTACCACAGATACGCAGTATTTT
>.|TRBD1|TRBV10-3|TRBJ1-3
CAIGTGGDGPSGNTIYF
TGTGCCATCGGGACAGGGGGCGATGGTCCCTCTGGAAACACCATATATTTT
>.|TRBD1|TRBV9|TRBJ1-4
CASTAGTGEEKLFF
TGTGCCAGCACTGCCGGGACAGGAGAGGAAAAACTGTTTTTT
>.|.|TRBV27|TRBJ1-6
CASSFGGSENSPLHF
TGTGCCAGCAGTTTTGGTGGGAGTGAAAATTCACCCCTCCACTTT
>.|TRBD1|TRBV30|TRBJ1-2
CAWSRRDRFYGYTF
TGTGCCTGGAGTCGCCGGGACAGGTTCTATGGCTACACCTTC
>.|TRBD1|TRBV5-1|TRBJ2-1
CASSLAIGQDLNEQFF
TGCGCCAGCAGCTTGGCCATCGGACAGGACCTCAATGAGCAGTTCTTC
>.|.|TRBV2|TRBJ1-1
CLSGGNTEAFF
TGTCTTAGCGGGGGTAACACTGAAGCTTTCTTT
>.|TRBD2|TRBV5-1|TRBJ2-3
CASSSDTSGNTDTQYF
TGCGCCAGCAGCTCAGATACTAGCGGAAACACAGATACGCAGTATTTT
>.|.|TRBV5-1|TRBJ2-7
CASSPKGGPLYF
TGCGCCAGCAGCCCCAAGGGGGGGCCTCTGTACTTC
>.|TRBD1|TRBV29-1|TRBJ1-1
CSVGTGNTEAFF
TGCAGCGTTGGGACAGGGAACACTGAAGCTTTCTTT
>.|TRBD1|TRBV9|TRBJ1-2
CASSAPVSDRELYGYTF
TGTGCCAGCAGCGCCCCAGTTTCGGACAGGGAGTTGTATGGCTACACCTTC
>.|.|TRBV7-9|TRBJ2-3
CASSLRQAPTDTQYF
TGTGCCAGCAGCTTAAGACAGGCGCCCACAGATACGCAGTATTTT
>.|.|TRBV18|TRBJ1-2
CASSPTDTDYGYTF
TGTGCCAGCTCACCGACAGATACTGACTATGGCTACACCTTC
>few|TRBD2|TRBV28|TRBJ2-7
CASSPPSGGIYEQYF
TGTGCCAGCAGTCCCCCTAGCGGGGGTATCTACGAGCAGTACTTC
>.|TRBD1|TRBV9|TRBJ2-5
CASSPRGPGGETQYF
TGTGCCAGCAGCCCTCGAGGACCAGGGGGAGAGACCCAGTACTTC
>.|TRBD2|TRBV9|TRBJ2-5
CASSAGLAGGETQYF
TGTGCCAGCAGCGCAGGACTAGCGGGGGGAGAGACCCAGTACTTC
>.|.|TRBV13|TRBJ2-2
CASSLGRNTGELFF
TGTGCCAGCAGCTTAGGCAGAAACACCGGGGAGCTGTTTTTT
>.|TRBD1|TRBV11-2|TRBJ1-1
CASRAGTGGTEAFF
TGTGCCAGCAGGGCCGGGACAGGAGGAACTGAAGCTTTCTTT
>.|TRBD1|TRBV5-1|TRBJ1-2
CASSLRPPGQGINYGYTF
TGCGCCAGCAGCTTAAGACCACCGGGACAGGGAATTAACTATGGCTACACCTTC
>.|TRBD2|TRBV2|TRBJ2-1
CASSDGQLAGFEDEQFF
TGTGCCAGCAGTGATGGCCAACTAGCGGGGTTTGAGGATGAGCAGTTCTTC
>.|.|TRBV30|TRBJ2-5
CAWGIHGGRETQYF
TGTGCCTGGGGTATCCACGGGGGACGGGAGACCCAGTACTTC
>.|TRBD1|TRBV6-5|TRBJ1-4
CASSPQPRGNEKLFF
TGTGCCAGCAGTCCGCAACCCAGGGGGAATGAAAAACTGTTTTTT
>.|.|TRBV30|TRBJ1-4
CAGAGADNEKLFF
TGTGCCGGGGCGGGGGCCGATAATGAAAAACTGTTTTTT
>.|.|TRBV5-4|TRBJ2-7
CASSSTNEQYF
TGTGCCAGCAGCTCCACTAACGAGCAGTACTTC
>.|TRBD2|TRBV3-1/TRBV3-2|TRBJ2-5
CASSPTSGLSLGEETQYF
TGTGCCAGCAGCCCGACTAGCGGGCTCTCCCTAGGGGAAGAGACCCAGTACTTC
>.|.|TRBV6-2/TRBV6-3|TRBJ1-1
CASSYQGNTEAFF
TGTGCCAGCAGTTATCAGGGCAACACTGAAGCTTTCTTT
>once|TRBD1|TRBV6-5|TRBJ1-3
CASRGQSASGNTIYF
TGTGCCAGCAGGGGACAGTCCGCCTCTGGAAACACCATATATTTT
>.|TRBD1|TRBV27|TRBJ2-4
CASSFKGAAKNIQYF
TGTGCCAGCAGTTTCAAGGGGGCTGCCAAAAACATTCAGTACTTC
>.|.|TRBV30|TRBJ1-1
CAWSDPKGGNTEAFF
TGTGCCTGGAGTGACCCTAAGGGGGGGAATACTGAAGCTTTCTTT